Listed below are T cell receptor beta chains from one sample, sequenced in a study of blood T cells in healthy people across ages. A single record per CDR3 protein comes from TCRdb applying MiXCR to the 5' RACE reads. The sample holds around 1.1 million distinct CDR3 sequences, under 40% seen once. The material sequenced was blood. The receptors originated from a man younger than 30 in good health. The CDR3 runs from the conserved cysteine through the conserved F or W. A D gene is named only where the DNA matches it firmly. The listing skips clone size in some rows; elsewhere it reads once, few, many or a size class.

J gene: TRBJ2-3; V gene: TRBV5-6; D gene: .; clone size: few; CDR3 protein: CASRFRPRTDTQYF; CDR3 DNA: TGTGCCAGCAGATTTCGGCCCCGCACAGATACGCAGTATTTT
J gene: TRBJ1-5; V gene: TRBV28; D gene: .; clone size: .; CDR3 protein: CASSFGADSNQPQHF; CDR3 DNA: TGTGCCAGCAGTTTCGGGGCAGATAGCAATCAGCCCCAGCATTTT
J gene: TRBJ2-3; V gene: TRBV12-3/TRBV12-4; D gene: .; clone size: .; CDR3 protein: CASIPTASRTDVQYF; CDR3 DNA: TGTGCCAGCATCCCGACCGCGTCCCGCACAGATGTGCAGTATTTT
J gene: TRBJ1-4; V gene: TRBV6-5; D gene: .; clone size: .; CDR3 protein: CASSRTESNEKLFF; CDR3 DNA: TGTGCCAGCAGTCGGACGGAATCTAATGAAAAACTGTTTTTT
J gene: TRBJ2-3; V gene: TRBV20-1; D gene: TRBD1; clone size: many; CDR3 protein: CSAPDRGLTDTQYF; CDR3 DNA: TGCAGTGCTCCCGACAGGGGACTCACAGATACGCAGTATTTT
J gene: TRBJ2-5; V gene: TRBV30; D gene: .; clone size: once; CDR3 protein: CAWSVQGNEQYF; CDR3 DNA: TGTGCCTGGAGTGTACAGGGAAATGAGCAGTACTTC
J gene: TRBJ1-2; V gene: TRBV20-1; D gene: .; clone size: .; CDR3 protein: CSASNRGNYGYTF; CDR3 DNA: TGCAGTGCTAGTAACCGAGGGAACTATGGCTACACCTTC
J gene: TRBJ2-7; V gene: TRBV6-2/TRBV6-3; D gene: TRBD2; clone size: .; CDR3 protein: CASSPAVKLAGGPHGQYF; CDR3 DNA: TGCGCCAGCAGCCCCGCAGTAAAACTAGCGGGGGGGCCGCATGGGCAGTACTTC
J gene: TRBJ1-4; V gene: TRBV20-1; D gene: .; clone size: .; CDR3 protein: CSARSGGNEKLFF; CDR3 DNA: TGCAGTGCTAGGTCCGGGGGTAATGAAAAACTGTTTTTT
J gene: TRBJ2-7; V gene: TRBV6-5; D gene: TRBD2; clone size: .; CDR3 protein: CASSYSGGGEYNEQYF; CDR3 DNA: TGTGCCAGCAGTTACTCGGGCGGGGGGGAGTACAATGAGCAGTACTTC
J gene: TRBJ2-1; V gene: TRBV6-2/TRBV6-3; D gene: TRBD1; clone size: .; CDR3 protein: CASRPAQGAGYNEQFF; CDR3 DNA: TGTGCCAGCAGACCCGCACAGGGGGCCGGGTACAATGAGCAGTTCTTC
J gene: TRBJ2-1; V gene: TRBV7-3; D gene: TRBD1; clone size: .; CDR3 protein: CASSSTRQGAGEQFF; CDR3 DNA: TGTGCCAGCAGCTCGACACGACAGGGGGCAGGGGAGCAGTTCTTC
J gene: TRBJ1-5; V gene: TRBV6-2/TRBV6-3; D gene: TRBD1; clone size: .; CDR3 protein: CASSYRQGINQPQHF; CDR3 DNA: TGTGCCAGCAGTTACCGACAGGGGATCAATCAGCCCCAGCATTTT
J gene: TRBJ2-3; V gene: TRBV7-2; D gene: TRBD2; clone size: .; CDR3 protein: CASSFRGRRGSTDTQYF; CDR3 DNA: TGTGCCAGCAGTTTCCGCGGGAGGCGGGGGAGCACAGATACGCAGTATTTT
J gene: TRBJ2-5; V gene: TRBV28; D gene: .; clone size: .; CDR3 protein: CASMFPGQETQYF; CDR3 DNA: TGTGCCAGCATGTTCCCCGGGCAAGAGACCCAGTACTTC
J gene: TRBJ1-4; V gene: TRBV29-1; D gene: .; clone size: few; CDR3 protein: CAGGATNEKLFF; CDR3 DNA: TGCGCGGGTGGGGCAACTAATGAAAAACTGTTTTTT
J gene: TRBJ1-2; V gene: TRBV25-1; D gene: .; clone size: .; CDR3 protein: CASSEWGLNYGYTF; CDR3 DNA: TGTGCCAGCAGTGAATGGGGACTGAACTATGGCTACACCTTC
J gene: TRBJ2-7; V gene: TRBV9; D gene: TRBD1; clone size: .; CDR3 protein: CASSIRTGQGMNEQYF; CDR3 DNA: TGTGCCAGCAGCATCCGAACGGGACAGGGGATGAATGAGCAGTACTTC
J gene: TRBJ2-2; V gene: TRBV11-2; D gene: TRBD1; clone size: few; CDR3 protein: CASSARDSRSGELFF; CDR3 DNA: TGTGCCAGCAGCGCACGGGACAGTCGATCCGGGGAGCTGTTTTTT
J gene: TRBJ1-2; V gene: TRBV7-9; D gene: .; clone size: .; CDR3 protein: CASSLGRDGNYGYTF; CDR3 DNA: TGCGCCAGCAGCTTAGGTAGGGATGGTAACTATGGCTACACCTTC